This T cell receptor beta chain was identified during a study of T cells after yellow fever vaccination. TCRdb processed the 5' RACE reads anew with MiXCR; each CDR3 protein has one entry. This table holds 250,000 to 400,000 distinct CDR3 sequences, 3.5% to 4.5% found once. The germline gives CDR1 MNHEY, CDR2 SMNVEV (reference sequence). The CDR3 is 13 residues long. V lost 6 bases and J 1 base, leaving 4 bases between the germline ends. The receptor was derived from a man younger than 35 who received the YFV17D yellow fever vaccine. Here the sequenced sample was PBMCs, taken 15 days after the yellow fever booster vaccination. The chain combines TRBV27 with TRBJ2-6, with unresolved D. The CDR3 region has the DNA TGTGCCAGCAGAGAGTCTGGGGCCAACGTCCTGACTTTC. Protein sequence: CASRESGANVLTF.